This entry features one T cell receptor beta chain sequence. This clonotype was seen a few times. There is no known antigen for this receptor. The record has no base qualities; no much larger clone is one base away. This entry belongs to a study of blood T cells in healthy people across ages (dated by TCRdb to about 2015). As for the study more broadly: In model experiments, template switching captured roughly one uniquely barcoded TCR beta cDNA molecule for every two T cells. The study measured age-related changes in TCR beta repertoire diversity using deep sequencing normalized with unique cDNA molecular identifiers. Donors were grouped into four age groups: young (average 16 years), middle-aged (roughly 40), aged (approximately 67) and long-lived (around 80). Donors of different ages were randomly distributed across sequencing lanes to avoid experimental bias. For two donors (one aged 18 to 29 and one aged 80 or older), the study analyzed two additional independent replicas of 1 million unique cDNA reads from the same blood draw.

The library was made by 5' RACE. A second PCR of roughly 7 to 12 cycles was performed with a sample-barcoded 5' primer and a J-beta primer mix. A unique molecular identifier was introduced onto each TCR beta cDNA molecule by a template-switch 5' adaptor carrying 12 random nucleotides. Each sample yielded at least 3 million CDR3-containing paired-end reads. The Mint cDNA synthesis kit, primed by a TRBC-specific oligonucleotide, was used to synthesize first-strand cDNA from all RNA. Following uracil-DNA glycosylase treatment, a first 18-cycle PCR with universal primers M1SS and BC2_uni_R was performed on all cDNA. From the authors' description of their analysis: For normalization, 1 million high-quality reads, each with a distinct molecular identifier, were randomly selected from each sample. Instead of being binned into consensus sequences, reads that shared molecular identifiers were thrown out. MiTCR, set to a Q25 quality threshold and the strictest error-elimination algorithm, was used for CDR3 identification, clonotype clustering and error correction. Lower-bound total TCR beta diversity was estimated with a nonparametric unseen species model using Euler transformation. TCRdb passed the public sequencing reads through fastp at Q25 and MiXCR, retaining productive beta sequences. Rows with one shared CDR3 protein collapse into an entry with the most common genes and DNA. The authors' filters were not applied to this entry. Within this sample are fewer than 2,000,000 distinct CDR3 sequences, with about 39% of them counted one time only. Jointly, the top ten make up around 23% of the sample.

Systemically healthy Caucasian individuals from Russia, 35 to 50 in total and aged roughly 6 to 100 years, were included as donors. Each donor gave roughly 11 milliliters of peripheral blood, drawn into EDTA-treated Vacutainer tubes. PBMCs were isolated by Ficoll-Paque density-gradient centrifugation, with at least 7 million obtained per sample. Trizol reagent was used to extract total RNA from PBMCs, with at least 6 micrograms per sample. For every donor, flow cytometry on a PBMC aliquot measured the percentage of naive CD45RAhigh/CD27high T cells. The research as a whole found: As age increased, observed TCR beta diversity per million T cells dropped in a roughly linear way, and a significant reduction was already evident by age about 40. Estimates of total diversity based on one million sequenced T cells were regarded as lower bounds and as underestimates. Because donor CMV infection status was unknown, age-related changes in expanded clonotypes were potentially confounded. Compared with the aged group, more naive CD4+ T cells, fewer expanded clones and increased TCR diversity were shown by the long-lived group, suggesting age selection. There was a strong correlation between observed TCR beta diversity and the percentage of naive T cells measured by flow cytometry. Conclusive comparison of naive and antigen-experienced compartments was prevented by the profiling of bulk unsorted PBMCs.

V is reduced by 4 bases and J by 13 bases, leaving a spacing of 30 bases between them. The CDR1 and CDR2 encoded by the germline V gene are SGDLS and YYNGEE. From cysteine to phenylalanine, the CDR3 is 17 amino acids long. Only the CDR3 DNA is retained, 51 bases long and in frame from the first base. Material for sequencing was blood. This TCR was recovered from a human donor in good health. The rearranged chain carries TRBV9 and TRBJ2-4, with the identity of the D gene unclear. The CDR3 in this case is CASSSISSSLGYNEQYF. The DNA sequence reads TGTGCCAGCAGCTCTATTAGCTCCTCCCTGGGCTACAATGAGCAGTACTTC.